This TCR beta chain was observed in a study of OX40 agonist ivuxolimab in advanced cancers. Study information: The study gave patients intravenous ivuxolimab at 0.01 to 10 mg/kg every 2 weeks. At 75% to 90% male, the cohort had a mean age of about 60 years, ranging from roughly 20 to 90. Prior anti-PD-1, anti-PD-L1 or anti-CTLA-4 therapy was allowed; 40% to 50% had some. Study-level points and caveats: Certain nonresponders likewise exhibited a low normalized T-cell clonal expansion.

This clone was observed once. Antigen unknown. Germline values: CDR1 SEHNR, CDR2 FQNEAQ (reference sequence). V lost 3 bases and J lost 5, with 4 bases in between. There are 11 residues in the CDR3. Libraries were prepared by immunoSEQ multiplex PCR; TCRdb keeps only in-frame clonotypes and omits some of them. The repertoire holds roughly 56,000 clones, with roughly 81% as singletons. The rearrangement links TRBV7-9 to TRBJ2-5; D ambiguous. The source of this sequence is an adult with an advanced solid tumor such as melanoma, head and neck, liver or kidney cancer. This sample comprised CD4+ or CD8+ T cells sorted from blood, obtained in a trial of the OX40 agonist ivuxolimab. Here the CDR3 DNA reads TGTGCCAGCAGCTTTTGGGAGACCCAGTACTTC. It codes for CASSFWETQYF.